Listed below are T cell receptor beta chains from one sample, sequenced in a study of cytomegalovirus exposure and HLA in healthy donors. Clones were read by immunoSEQ multiplex PCR, and TCRdb kept only the in-frame ones, dropping some. The sample includes about 150,000 clones, about three quarters of them seen just once. Sample: PBMCs. The receptors here all came from a man aged 18 to 29 in good health and CMV-seronegative. Both conserved end residues are part of each CDR3. A D gene is named only where the DNA matches it firmly. Clone size appears in some rows only: once, few, many, or a class for an expanded clone.

TRBJ2-1 | TRBD2 | TRBV19 | - | CASMTSGRSYNEQFF | TGTGCCAGTATGACTAGCGGGCGCTCCTACAATGAGCAGTTCTTC
TRBJ2-7 | TRBD2 | TRBV9 | - | CASSVTSGRYEQYF | TGTGCCAGCAGCGTGACTAGCGGGCGGTACGAGCAGTACTTC
TRBJ2-7 | TRBD2 | TRBV6-5 | - | CASSYRWGRDHEQYF | TGTGCCAGCAGTTACCGGTGGGGGAGGGACCACGAGCAGTACTTC
TRBJ2-7 | - | TRBV5-4 | - | CASSLNWGSYEQYF | TGTGCCAGCAGCTTGAACTGGGGCTCCTACGAGCAGTACTTC
TRBJ1-2 | - | TRBV6-5 | - | CASRQVGDNYGYTF | TGTGCCAGCAGGCAGGTGGGAGATAACTATGGCTACACCTTC
TRBJ1-3 | - | TRBV5-4 | few | CASFSSGNTIYF | TGTGCCAGCTTCAGTTCCGGAAACACCATATATTTT
TRBJ1-5 | - | TRBV10-3 | - | CAISVQQGLDQPQHF | TGTGCCATCAGTGTACAACAGGGATTAGATCAGCCCCAGCATTTT
TRBJ2-5 | TRBD1 | TRBV25-1 | - | CASSHRDRNQETQYF | TGTGCCAGCAGTCACCGGGACAGAAACCAAGAGACCCAGTACTTC
TRBJ2-7 | - | TRBV28 | - | CASTIDQGPSTGQYF | TGTGCCAGCACTATAGACCAGGGGCCCTCTACGGGGCAGTACTTC
TRBJ1-1 | - | TRBV6-5 | few | CASDGRPRGTEAFF | TGTGCCAGCGATGGCAGACCCCGGGGGACTGAAGCTTTCTTT
TRBJ2-7 | TRBD1 | TRBV14 | - | CASSQYRPTGAYEQYF | TGTGCCAGCAGCCAATATCGCCCGACAGGGGCCTACGAGCAGTACTTC
TRBJ1-1 | - | TRBV7-2 | - | CASSLLMSRLLMNTEAFF | TGTGCCAGCAGCCTCCTTATGTCGCGCTTGCTGATGAACACTGAAGCTTTCTTT
TRBJ2-7 | - | TRBV6-5 | few | CASSSRSFHEQYF | TGTGCCAGCAGTTCCCGAAGCTTCCACGAGCAGTACTTC
TRBJ1-1 | - | TRBV5-1 | - | CASSERPGTQNTEAFF | TGCGCCAGCAGCGAACGACCCGGGACACAGAACACTGAAGCTTTCTTT
TRBJ1-1 | TRBD1 | TRBV7-9 | - | CASSFDRDTEAFF | TGTGCCAGCAGCTTCGACAGGGACACTGAAGCTTTCTTT
TRBJ2-1 | TRBD2 | TRBV7-9 | - | CASSLIQREVDEQFF | TGTGCCAGCAGCTTGATCCAGCGGGAGGTCGATGAGCAGTTCTTC
TRBJ2-5 | TRBD2 | TRBV19 | - | CASSMRTSGIVGQYF | TGTGCCAGTAGTATGAGGACTAGCGGGATAGTGGGCCAGTACTTC
TRBJ2-1 | TRBD1 | TRBV11-2 | few | CASSFGPGQGAVNEQFF | TGTGCCAGCAGCTTCGGCCCGGGACAGGGGGCGGTAAATGAGCAGTTCTTC
TRBJ1-1 | - | TRBV19 | few | CASSIGGLGGPEAFF | TGTGCCAGTAGTATTGGGGGCCTGGGCGGGCCTGAAGCTTTCTTT
TRBJ2-2 | TRBD2 | TRBV5-1 | - | CASSPTPSGPNTGELFF | TGCGCCAGCAGCCCAACCCCTAGCGGGCCGAACACCGGGGAGCTGTTTTTT
TRBJ2-3 | - | TRBV7-9 | - | CASSSPGVVDTQYF | TGTGCCAGCAGCTCACCCGGGGTGGTAGATACGCAGTATTTT
TRBJ2-7 | - | TRBV7-2 | few | CASSRGVYEQYF | TGTGCCAGCAGCCGCGGAGTGTACGAGCAGTACTTC
TRBJ2-5 | - | TRBV9 | - | CASSLNSGETQYF | TGTGCCAGCAGCCTCAACAGTGGGGAGACCCAGTACTTC
TRBJ2-1 | TRBD2 | TRBV18 | - | CASSGTSGHNEQFF | TGTGCCAGCTCCGGGACTAGCGGTCACAATGAGCAGTTCTTC